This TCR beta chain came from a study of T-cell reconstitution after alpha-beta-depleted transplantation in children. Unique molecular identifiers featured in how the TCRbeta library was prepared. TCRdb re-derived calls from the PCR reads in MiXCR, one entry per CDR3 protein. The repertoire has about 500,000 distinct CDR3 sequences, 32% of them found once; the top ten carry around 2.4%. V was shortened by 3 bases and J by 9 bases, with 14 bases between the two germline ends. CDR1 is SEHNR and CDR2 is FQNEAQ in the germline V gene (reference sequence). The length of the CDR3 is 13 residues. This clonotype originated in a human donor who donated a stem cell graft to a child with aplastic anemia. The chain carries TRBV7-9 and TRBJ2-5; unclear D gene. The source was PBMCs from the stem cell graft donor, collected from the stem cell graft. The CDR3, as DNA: TGTGCCAGCAGCTTGGGCAGCGTAGTGGCCCAGTACTTC. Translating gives CASSLGSVVAQYF. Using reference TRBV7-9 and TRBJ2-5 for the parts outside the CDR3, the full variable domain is DTGVSQNPRHKITKRGQNVTFRCDPISEHNRLYWYRQTLGQGPEFLTYFQNEAQLEKSRLLSDRFSAERPKGSFSTLEIQRTEQGDSAMYLCASSLGSVVAQYFGPGTRLLVL.